This T cell receptor (beta chain) was retrieved from a study of T cells expressing NK-cell markers. For the study at large: Underlying the TCR beta repertoires were sorted CD3+CD56+NKG2C+, CD3+CD56+NKG2C- and CD3+CD56-NKG2C+ T cells.

General study results and limits: The CD3+CD56-NKG2C+ fraction was also led by these clonotypes in a few donors.

Germline V gene lookup returns CDR1 DFQATT and CDR2 SNEGSKA (reference sequence). This CDR3 comprises 14 residues. UMIs accompanied the 5'RACE template switching by which TCR beta cDNA was made. TCRdb re-analyzed the 5' RACE reads; it lists each CDR3 protein once, without DNA. The sample holds 300,000 to 450,000 distinct CDR3 sequences. Notes on this clonotype: As yet, its antigen is unknown.

The chain joins TRBV20-1 to TRBJ2-3. The TCR sequence derives from a man aged 18-70 years in good health. The material sequenced was blood T cells: a sorted CD56 or NKG2C T cell subset, CD4+ or CD8+ T cells, or bulk PBMC T cells (not recorded which). The chain's CDR3 is CSVRGWLSADTQYF.